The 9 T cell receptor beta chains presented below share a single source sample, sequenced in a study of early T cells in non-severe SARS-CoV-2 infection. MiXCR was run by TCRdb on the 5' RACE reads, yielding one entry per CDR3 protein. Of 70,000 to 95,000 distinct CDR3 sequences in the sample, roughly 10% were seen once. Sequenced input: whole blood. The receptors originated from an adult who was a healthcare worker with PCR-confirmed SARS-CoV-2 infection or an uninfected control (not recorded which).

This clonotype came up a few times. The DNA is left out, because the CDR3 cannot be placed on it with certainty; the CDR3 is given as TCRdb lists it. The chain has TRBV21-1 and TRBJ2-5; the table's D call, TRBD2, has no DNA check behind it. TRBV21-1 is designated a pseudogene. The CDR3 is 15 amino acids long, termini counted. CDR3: CASIVGGGALETQYF.

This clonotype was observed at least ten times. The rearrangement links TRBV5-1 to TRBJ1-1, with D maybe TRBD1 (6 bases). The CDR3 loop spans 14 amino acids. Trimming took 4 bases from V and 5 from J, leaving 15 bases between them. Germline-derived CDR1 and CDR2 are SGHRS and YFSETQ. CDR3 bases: TGCGCCAGCAGCCCCGAGGGGGGAGGTACTGAAGCTTTCTTT. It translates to CASSPEGGGTEAFF.

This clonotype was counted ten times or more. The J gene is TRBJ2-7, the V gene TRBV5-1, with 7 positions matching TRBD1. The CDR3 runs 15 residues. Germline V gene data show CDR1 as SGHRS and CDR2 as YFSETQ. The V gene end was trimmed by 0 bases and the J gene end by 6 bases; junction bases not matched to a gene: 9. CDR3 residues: CASSLAGTAAAEQYF. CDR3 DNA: TGCGCCAGCAGCTTGGCCGGGACAGCGGCCGCCGAGCAGTACTTC.

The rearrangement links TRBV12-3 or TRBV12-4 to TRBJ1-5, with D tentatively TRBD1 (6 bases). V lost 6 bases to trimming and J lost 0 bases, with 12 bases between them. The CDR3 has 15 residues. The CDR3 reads CASSKSRGSNQPQHF. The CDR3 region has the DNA TGTGCCAGCAGCAAATCCAGGGGTAGCAATCAGCCCCAGCATTTT.

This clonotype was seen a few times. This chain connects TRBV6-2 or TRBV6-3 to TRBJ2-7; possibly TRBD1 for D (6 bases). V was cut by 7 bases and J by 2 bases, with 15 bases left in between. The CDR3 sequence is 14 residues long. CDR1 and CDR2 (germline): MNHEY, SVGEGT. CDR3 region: CASNTRDNAYEQYF. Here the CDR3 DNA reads TGTGCCAGCAATACCCGGGACAATGCCTACGAGCAGTACTTC.

The CDR3 sequence is CASSGRGARGNEQFF. The CDR3 DNA sequence: TGTGCCAGCAGCGGGCGTGGGGCTCGAGGCAATGAGCAGTTCTTC. V usage is TRBV7-8 and J usage is TRBJ2-1, with a tentative D call TRBD1 (5 bases). CDR1 SGHVS and CDR2 FQNEAQ come from the germline V gene. V lost 5 bases and J 6 bases, leaving 17 bases between the germline ends. CDR3 size: 15 residues.

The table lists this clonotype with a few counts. The CDR3 DNA is TGTGCCAGCAGCTGGTTTGGGACTAGCGGAAAGAAGACCCAGTACTTC. Protein product: CASSWFGTSGKKTQYF. V is TRBV3-1 and J is TRBJ2-5; 11 bases map to TRBD2. Germline-derived CDR1 and CDR2 are LGHDT and YNNKEL (reference sequence). With 5 bases clipped from V and 6 bases from J, the junction kept 11 bases outside the gene matches. The CDR3 sequence is 16 residues long.

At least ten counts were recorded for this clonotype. CDR3 nucleotides: TGCGCCAGCAGCCAAGAGGGGTGGAATGAGCAGTTCTTC. Translated, it gives CASSQEGWNEQFF. This rearrangement joins TRBV4-3 to TRBJ2-1; D is undetermined. The CDR3 contains 13 residues. Germline values: CDR1 LGHNA, CDR2 YSLEER. V lost 0 bases, J lost 7 bases, and 7 bases lay in between.

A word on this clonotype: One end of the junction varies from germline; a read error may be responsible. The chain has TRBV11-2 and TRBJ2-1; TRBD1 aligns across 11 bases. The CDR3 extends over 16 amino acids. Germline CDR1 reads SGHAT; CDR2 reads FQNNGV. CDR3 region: CASSYRTGGFYNVQFF. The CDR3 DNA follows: TGTGCCAGCAGTTACCGGACAGGGGGCTTCTACAATGTGCAGTTCTTC.